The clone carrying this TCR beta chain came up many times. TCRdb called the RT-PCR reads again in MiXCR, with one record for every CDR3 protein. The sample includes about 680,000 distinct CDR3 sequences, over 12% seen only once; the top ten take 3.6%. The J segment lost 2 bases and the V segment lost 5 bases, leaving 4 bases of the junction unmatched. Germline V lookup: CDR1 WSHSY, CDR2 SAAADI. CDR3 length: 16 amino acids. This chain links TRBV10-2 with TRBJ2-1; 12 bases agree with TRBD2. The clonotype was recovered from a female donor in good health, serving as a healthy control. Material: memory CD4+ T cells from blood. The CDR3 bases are TGCGCCAGCAGTAGACTAGCGGGAGCCCCCTACAATGAGCAGTTCTTC. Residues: CASSRLAGAPYNEQFF.